A selection of T cell receptor beta chains follows, all from one sample in a study of cytomegalovirus exposure and HLA in healthy donors. Assay: immunoSEQ multiplex PCR; the TCRdb copy retains only in-frame clones and omits some. The profile shows fewer than 100,000 clones, about 80% of them singletons. The source material was PBMCs. These receptors came from a middle-aged man in good health and CMV-seropositive. The CDR3 runs from the conserved cysteine through the conserved F or W. A D gene is named only where the DNA matches it firmly. Size tells how often a clone was seen (once, few, many) or the class of an expanded clone, and some rows leave it out.

abundance	v_gene	d_gene	j_gene	CDR3nt	CDR3aa
few	TRBV27	.	TRBJ1-1	TGTGCCAGCAGCTCGACCTTTCAGGGAGGCACTGAAGCTTTCTTT	CASSSTFQGGTEAFF
.	TRBV9	TRBD2	TRBJ2-3	TGTGCCAGCAGCGCCCTAGCGGGGGGTCGCACAGATACGCAGTATTTT	CASSALAGGRTDTQYF
.	TRBV2	.	TRBJ2-1	TGTGCCAGCGGCGGCAATGAGCAGTTCTTC	CASGGNEQFF
few	TRBV10-3	TRBD1	TRBJ1-1	TGTGCCATCAGTGGGATTACCGGGACAGGGAATACTGAAGCTTTCTTT	CAISGITGTGNTEAFF
few	TRBV6-1	.	TRBJ2-1	TGTGCCAGCCGCGGGACTGGTAGCTCCTACAATGAGCAGTTCTTC	CASRGTGSSYNEQFF
medium-sized	TRBV6-5	TRBD1	TRBJ1-2	TGTGCCAGCACCGTCAGCCGGGACAGCTTTGGCTACACCTTC	CASTVSRDSFGYTF
.	TRBV4-2	TRBD1	TRBJ1-1	TGTGCCAGCAGCCAAGGGGACAGGGTCGAGGCTTTCTTT	CASSQGDRVEAFF
.	TRBV2	TRBD2	TRBJ2-3	TGTGCCAGCATCCCTAGCGGGGTGCCTAGCACAGATACGCAGTATTTT	CASIPSGVPSTDTQYF
.	TRBV7-9	.	TRBJ1-5	TGTGCCAGCAGCCCCTATCAGGGAACGGACCAGCCCCAGCATTTT	CASSPYQGTDQPQHF
.	TRBV10-1	.	TRBJ2-1	TGCGCCAGCAGCGCGGGGAGCTCCTACAATGAGCAGTTCTTC	CASSAGSSYNEQFF
.	TRBV5-1	TRBD2	TRBJ2-3	TGCGCCAGCAGCCTGAGGACTAGCGGGGGGGCCACCTCAGATACGCAGTATTTT	CASSLRTSGGATSDTQYF
.	TRBV7-8	TRBD1	TRBJ1-1	TGTGCCAGCAGCTTCCAGGGGGGCACTGAAGCTTTCTTT	CASSFQGGTEAFF
.	TRBV10-3	TRBD1	TRBJ1-5	TGTGCCATCAGTGAGCATAATGACAGGGGCAATCAGCCCCAGCATTTT	CAISEHNDRGNQPQHF
.	TRBV5-8	.	TRBJ2-2	TGTGCCAGCAGCTTGGTTCCAGGGGCGAACACCGGGGAGCTGTTTTTT	CASSLVPGANTGELFF
.	TRBV27	TRBD2	TRBJ2-5	TGTGCCAGCAGTTTAGAGACTAGCGGGGAACCCCCCGAGACCCAGTACTTC	CASSLETSGEPPETQYF
few	TRBV6-1	.	TRBJ1-2	TGTGCCAGCAGTGAAGCTGCGGGGATCTATGGCTACACCTTC	CASSEAAGIYGYTF
few	TRBV25-1	.	TRBJ2-3	TGTGCCAGCAGTGAGGCGGGCGGGCCGAGCACAGATACGCAGTATTTT	CASSEAGGPSTDTQYF
.	TRBV28	.	TRBJ1-1	TGCGCCAGCAGGGACATGCGGGGTGAAGCTTTCTTT	CASRDMRGEAFF
.	TRBV7-7	TRBD2	TRBJ2-5	TGTGCTAGCAGCTTAGCGGGGGCTGAGACCCAGTACTTC	CASSLAGAETQYF
.	TRBV11-2	.	TRBJ2-7	TGTGCCAGCAGAGAGACAGGTCTAGGCGAGCAGTACTTC	CASRETGLGEQYF
.	TRBV7-9	TRBD1	TRBJ2-7	TGTGCCAGCAGCCAGGGGACAGGAGGTCCCCACGAGCAGTACTTC	CASSQGTGGPHEQYF
once	TRBV6-6	.	TRBJ2-5	TGTGCCAGCAGTTACTCGCCGAACGTAGAAGAGACCCAGTACTTC	CASSYSPNVEETQYF
.	TRBV5-1	TRBD2	TRBJ2-1	TGCGCCAGCAGCTCGGGCGCTAGCGGGAGATGGGATGAGCAGTTCTTC	CASSSGASGRWDEQFF
.	TRBV4-1	.	TRBJ1-6	TGCGCCAGCAGGAATGGCCTGAATAATTCACCCCTCCACTTT	CASRNGLNNSPLHF
once	TRBV2	TRBD1	TRBJ2-7	TGTGCCAGCAGCCCCGGGACAGGGATCTACGAGCAGTACTTC	CASSPGTGIYEQYF
.	TRBV7-2	.	TRBJ1-4	TGTGCCAGCAGCTTAGCGGGGCATGATGAAAAACTGTTTTTT	CASSLAGHDEKLFF
.	TRBV10-3	TRBD2	TRBJ2-1	TGTGCCATTACTTGGACTAGCGGGGCCTACAATGAGCAGTTCTTC	CAITWTSGAYNEQFF
once	TRBV4-3	TRBD1	TRBJ1-2	TGCGCCAGCAGCCAAGATTGGGGAACAGGGGGTGATGTCGTCGGCTACACCTTC	CASSQDWGTGGDVVGYTF
.	TRBV9	.	TRBJ1-1	TGTGCCAGCAGCCAAGTGGGGGGGTTCACTGAAGCTTTCTTT	CASSQVGGFTEAFF
.	TRBV19	.	TRBJ2-5	TGTGCCAGTAGTACTAGCGTCCAAGAGACCCAGTACTTC	CASSTSVQETQYF
.	TRBV28	.	TRBJ2-6	TGTGCCAGCAGTGCATTCAGGGTGGCATTTAGGTCTGGGGCCAACGTCCTGACTTTC	CASSAFRVAFRSGANVLTF
.	TRBV10-3	.	TRBJ2-5	TGTGCCGTCAGCGCCATGAGGGAGACCCAGTACTTC	CAVSAMRETQYF
.	TRBV4-1	TRBD2	TRBJ2-7	TGCGCCAGCAGCCAAGATTCTAGCGGGGACTACGAGCAGTACTTC	CASSQDSSGDYEQYF
.	TRBV5-5	.	TRBJ2-7	TGTGCCAGCAGCTTCCAAAACTACGAGCAGTACTTC	CASSFQNYEQYF
.	TRBV7-6	.	TRBJ1-4	TGTGCCAGCAGCCCCTCCAGGGTGGGTGAAAAACTGTTTTTT	CASSPSRVGEKLFF
.	TRBV5-4	TRBD2	TRBJ2-1	TGTGCCAGCAGCTTGGTGGCGGGAGACGATGAGCAGTTCTTC	CASSLVAGDDEQFF
.	TRBV7-2	.	TRBJ2-1	TGTGCCAGCAGCGCGGCATCCTACAATGAGCAGTTCTTC	CASSAASYNEQFF
.	TRBV7-9	.	TRBJ1-1	TGTGCCAGCAGTCTTACACTGAACACTGAAGCTTTCTTT	CASSLTLNTEAFF
.	TRBV5-7	.	TRBJ1-2	TGTGCCAGCAGCTTGGTCAGGGTCCACACCTTC	CASSLVRVHTF
.	TRBV28	.	TRBJ2-1	TGTGCCAGCAGTTTACGGGCCTACAATGAGCAGTTCTTC	CASSLRAYNEQFF
.	TRBV5-1	.	TRBJ2-5	TGCGCCAGCAGCCCCACAACAGGTGATCAAGAGACCCAGTACTTC	CASSPTTGDQETQYF
.	TRBV7-9	.	TRBJ2-3	TGTGCCAGCAGCCGAGGGACAGATACGCAGTATTTT	CASSRGTDTQYF
.	TRBV14	TRBD1	TRBJ2-7	TGTGCCAGCAGCCAGCAGGGGGGACAGGGAGTCGACGAGCAGTACTTC	CASSQQGGQGVDEQYF
.	TRBV6-6	TRBD2	TRBJ2-1	TGTGCCAGCAGTTTACGGATTAGCGGGGATGAGCAGTTCTTC	CASSLRISGDEQFF
.	TRBV2	.	TRBJ1-6	TGTGCCAGCAGCACAGGGAACTATAATTCACCCCTCCACTTT	CASSTGNYNSPLHF
few	TRBV10-3	.	TRBJ2-4	TGTGCCATCAGTGAGTCGAAGGGGAGGGGGGAGTACTTC	CAISESKGRGEYF
.	TRBV5-1	TRBD1	TRBJ1-4	TGCGCCAGCAGCTTGGAGGGGGCGAGTGAAAAACTGTTTTTT	CASSLEGASEKLFF
.	TRBV6-1	.	TRBJ1-1	TGTGCCAGCAGTGAATTCCCCCGGGACACTGAAGCTTTCTTT	CASSEFPRDTEAFF
.	TRBV2	TRBD1	TRBJ1-5	TGTGCCAGCAGTGAAGGTCCCACCCGGGACAGAGGTGTGTGGGGCAATCAGCCCCAGCATTTT	CASSEGPTRDRGVWGNQPQHF
.	TRBV6-5	.	TRBJ2-5	TGTGCCAGCAGCCTACAGTACTTC	CASSLQYF
.	TRBV18	.	TRBJ1-5	TGTGCCAGCGTGGTAACAGGGAATCAGCCCCAGCATTTT	CASVVTGNQPQHF
.	TRBV9	.	TRBJ1-1	TGTGCCAGCAGCGTCGGGAGTATGGACACTGAAGCTTTCTTT	CASSVGSMDTEAFF
.	TRBV7-2	TRBD1	TRBJ2-7	TGTGCCAGCAGCTCGGACAGGGTCGAGCAGTACTTC	CASSSDRVEQYF
.	TRBV2	TRBD2	TRBJ2-5	TGTGCCAGCAGTGGTGGGACTAGCGGGGCCCAAGAGACCCAGTACTTC	CASSGGTSGAQETQYF
.	TRBV5-1	.	TRBJ1-1	TGCGCCAGCAGCTCCCAGACTCCAGGAGGCGGTGAAGCTTTCTTT	CASSSQTPGGGEAFF
.	TRBV5-1	TRBD1	TRBJ1-2	TGCGCCAGCAGCTCGACAGGGTGGGAAGGTGGCTACACCTTC	CASSSTGWEGGYTF